The rows below give T cell receptor beta chains drawn from one sample of a study of cytomegalovirus exposure and HLA in healthy donors. Libraries were prepared by immunoSEQ multiplex PCR; TCRdb keeps only in-frame clonotypes and omits some of them. This sample has some 150,000 clones, with 60% to 85% found just once. Sequenced input: PBMCs. These receptors all stem from a male donor in good health and CMV-seronegative. The CDR3 runs from the conserved cysteine through the conserved F or W. A D gene is named only where the DNA matches it firmly. Not all rows give a size; the values are once, few, many and, for expanded clones, a class.

>TRBV6-1|few|TRBD1|TRBJ1-2
TGTGCCAGCAGGAGGGACAGTAACTATGGCTACACCTTC
CASRRDSNYGYTF
>TRBV7-3|few|.|TRBJ2-3
TGTGCCAGCAGCTTAACGCCTAGCAGTAGCACAGATACGCAGTATTTT
CASSLTPSSSTDTQYF
>TRBV19|.|TRBD1|TRBJ2-3
TGTGCCAGTAGAAGACAGGGGAGCACAGATACGCAGTATTTT
CASRRQGSTDTQYF
>TRBV7-9|.|.|TRBJ1-3
TGTGCCAGCAGCTTAGCCCAGGGAAACACCATATATTTT
CASSLAQGNTIYF
>TRBV30|.|.|TRBJ2-1
TGTGCCTGGAGTGTCTTAATACAGAACTACAATGAGCAGTTCTTC
CAWSVLIQNYNEQFF
>TRBV7-9|.|TRBD2|TRBJ2-2
TGTGCCAGCAGCTCGGGGGGGCCCCGGGAGCTGTTTTTT
CASSSGGPRELFF
>TRBV6-5|few|.|TRBJ2-7
TGTGCCAGCAGAAGCGGCACCCGAGACGAGCAGTACTTC
CASRSGTRDEQYF
>TRBV7-8|.|.|TRBJ2-2
TGTGCCAGCAGCTTATCCGGTGCCACCGGGGAGCTGTTTTTT
CASSLSGATGELFF
>TRBV2|.|.|TRBJ1-6
TGTGCCAGCAGAGAGTCCAGGGTGAATTCACCCCTCCACTTT
CASRESRVNSPLHF
>TRBV4-2|.|TRBD1|TRBJ2-3
TGTGCCAGCAGCCTAGCGACAGGGGGGACAGATACGCAGTATTTT
CASSLATGGTDTQYF
>TRBV7-2|.|TRBD1|TRBJ1-4
TGTGCCAGCTCGGGACAGGTGTCCCGAGAAGAAAAACTGTTTTTT
CASSGQVSREEKLFF
>TRBV7-9|.|.|TRBJ2-7
TGTGCCAGCTCACCTAAGGAGCAGTACTTC
CASSPKEQYF
>TRBV7-9|.|TRBD1|TRBJ1-2
TGTGCCAGCAGCTCTACCGGGACAGGGGTTTATGGCTACACCTTC
CASSSTGTGVYGYTF